This TCR beta chain was captured by sequencing in a study of blood T cell repertoires in COVID-19. For the study at large: Acute-phase and convalescent COVID-19 samples originated in the United States, Italy and Spain.

V lost 0 bases and J 4 bases, leaving 15 bases between the germline ends. The CDR3 is 15 residues long. The V gene's germline CDR1 is GTSNPN and CDR2 SVGIG (reference sequence). Method: immunoSEQ multiplex PCR; TCRdb's copy keeps in-frame clones and lacks some. The sample lists under 300,000 clones, roughly four fifths occurring once. Sequencing was done on a sample of peripheral blood. This TCR derives from a woman in her sixties or seventies with active or convalescent COVID-19. The chain uses TRBV30 and TRBJ1-2; unclear D gene. CDR3 in DNA: TGTGCCTGGAGTGTGAGAGGGTCGGACGGCTATGGCTACACCTTC. This gives the protein CAWSVRGSDGYGYTF. The variable domain in full, with the rest retrieved from reference TRBV30 and TRBJ1-2, is SQTIHQWPATLVQPVGSPLSLECTVEGTSNPNLYWYRQAAGRGLQLLFYSVGIGQISSEVPQNLSASRPQDRQFILSSKKLLLSDSGFYLCAWSVRGSDGYGYTFGSGTRLTVV.